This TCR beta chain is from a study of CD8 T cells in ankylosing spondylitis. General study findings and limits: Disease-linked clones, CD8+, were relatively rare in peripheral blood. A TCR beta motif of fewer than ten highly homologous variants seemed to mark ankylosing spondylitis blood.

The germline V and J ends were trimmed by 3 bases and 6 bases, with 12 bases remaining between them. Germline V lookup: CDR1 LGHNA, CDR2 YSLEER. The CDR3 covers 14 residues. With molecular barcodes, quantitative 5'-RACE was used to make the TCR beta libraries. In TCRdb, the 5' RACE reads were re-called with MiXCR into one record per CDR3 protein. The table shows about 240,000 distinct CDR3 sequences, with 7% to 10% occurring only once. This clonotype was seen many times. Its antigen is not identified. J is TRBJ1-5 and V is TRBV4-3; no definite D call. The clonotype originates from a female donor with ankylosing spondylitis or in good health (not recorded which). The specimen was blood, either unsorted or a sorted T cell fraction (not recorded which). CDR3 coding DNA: TGCGCCAGCAGCCACGCCAACAGTGGTCAGCCCCAGCATTTT. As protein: CASSHANSGQPQHF.